This passage covers 18 T cell receptor beta chains from one sample sequenced in a study of a mutant IDH1 vaccine in newly diagnosed glioma. The time point was: baseline, week 1 (first vaccination visit). Stated treatment: pre-vaccination baseline after standard-of-care therapy. Generated by immunoSEQ multiplex PCR, the TCRdb table keeps only in-frame clones and is missing some. The table records tens of thousands of clones, about four fifths of them present only once. The sequencing here drew on PBMCs, taken from a glioma patient treated with radiotherapy, temozolomide or both. The origin of the receptors is a woman aged 45-59 years with glioma.

This clone was picked up one time. The rearrangement uses TRBV5-1 and TRBJ2-3; 7 nucleotides align to TRBD1. The CDR3 spans 16 residues. Germline-derived CDR1 and CDR2 are SGHRS and YFSETQ. V was clipped by 2 bases and J by 1 base; unmatched bases: 7. CDR3 sequence reads: CASSLTTGTGTDTQYF. The CDR3 DNA follows: TGCGCCAGCAGCTTAACGACCGGGACAGGCACAGATACGCAGTATTTT.

The chain carries TRBV5-1 and TRBJ1-3; D not resolved. The CDR3 length is 16 residues. The germline V gene encodes CDR1 SGHRS and CDR2 YFSETQ. The V end lost 0 bases, the J end lost 0 bases, and 10 bases lay between the germline ends. CDR3 sequence reads: CASSLALDHSGNTIYF. The CDR3 DNA reads as TGCGCCAGCAGCTTGGCCCTGGACCACTCTGGAAACACCATATATTTT.

A few counts support this clone. The chain links TRBV11-2 to TRBJ1-4, with D hard to call. The V end was cut by 1 base, the J end by 4 bases, with 10 bases between. Germline V gene sequence: CDR1 SGHAT, CDR2 FQNNGV. This CDR3 region has 15 residues. CDR3 residues: CASSLVGIHNEKLFF. CDR3 sequence (DNA): TGTGCCAGCAGCTTAGTCGGGATACATAATGAAAAACTGTTTTTT.

The chain couples TRBV30 to TRBJ2-2; D is uncertain. V was pared by 1 base and J by 7 bases, with 10 bases between. The CDR3 extends over 13 amino acids. The V gene's germline CDR1 is GTSNPN and CDR2 SVGIG (reference sequence). The CDR3 loop reads CAWSAAAVGELFF. The CDR3 nucleotides are TGTGCCTGGAGTGCGGCGGCGGTCGGGGAGCTGTTTTTT. The variable domain in full, with the rest retrieved from reference TRBV30 and TRBJ2-2, is SQTIHQWPATLVQPVGSPLSLECTVEGTSNPNLYWYRQAAGRGLQLLFYSVGIGQISSEVPQNLSASRPQDRQFILSSKKLLLSDSGFYLCAWSAAAVGELFFGEGSRLTVL.

This clone has just one count. This chain uses TRBV14 with TRBJ1-2; perhaps TRBD1 as D (6 bases). The germline V gene has CDR1 SGHDN and CDR2 FVKESK. This CDR3 contains 14 residues. Trimming cost V 2 bases and J 4 bases, with 11 bases left between them. The CDR3: CASSQTARGYGYTF. The CDR3 region has the DNA TGTGCCAGCAGCCAAACCGCCAGGGGCTATGGCTACACCTTC.

The rearrangement joins TRBV7-8 to TRBJ2-1, with 10 bases lining up with TRBD2. This CDR3 region has 15 residues. Germline V CDR1 and CDR2: SGHVS, FQNEAQ. V lost 1 base and J lost 6; bases outside the gene matches: 3. CDR3 bases: TGTGCCAGCAGCTTAGGAGCGGGGGGGCTCAATGAGCAGTTCTTC. Translating gives CASSLGAGGLNEQFF.

The CDR3 sequence: CASSLGGTNYNEQFF. CDR3 in DNA: TGCGCCAGCAGCTTGGGAGGGACTAACTACAATGAGCAGTTCTTC. This chain links TRBV5-1 with TRBJ2-1; 7 bases map to TRBD2. The germline V gene encodes CDR1 SGHRS and CDR2 YFSETQ. The CDR3 has 15 residues. The J segment lost 3 bases and the V segment lost 0 bases, leaving 3 bases of the junction unmatched. Variable domain in full (rest from reference TRBV5-1 and TRBJ2-1): KAGVTQTPRYLIKTRGQQVTLSCSPISGHRSVSWYQQTPGQGLQFLFEYFSETQRNKGNFPGRFSGRQFSNSRSEMNVSTLELGDSALYLCASSLGGTNYNEQFFGPGTRLTVL.

This chain uses TRBV5-6 with TRBJ2-7; a possible D gene is TRBD1 (5 bases). With 4 bases removed from V and 3 bases from J, the gap between germline ends came to 14 bases. Germline lookup yields CDR1 SGHDT and CDR2 YYEEEE. The CDR3 is 14 amino acids. CDR3 bases: TGTGCCAGCAGCCCTCAGACAGAGAACTACGAGCAGTACTTC. This gives the protein CASSPQTENYEQYF.

This clone was detected once. The chain recombines TRBV10-3 with TRBJ1-1; D is ambiguous. Trimming took 11 bases from V and 1 from J, leaving 11 bases between them. The CDR3 is made up of 12 amino acids. Germline V gene data show CDR1 as ENHRY and CDR2 as SYGVKD. CDR3 residues: CASSEANTEAFF. CDR3 nucleotide sequence: TGTGCCTCCTCCGAGGCGAACACTGAAGCTTTCTTT.

V and J are TRBV6-1 and TRBJ1-5, with a weak D call TRBD1 (6 bases). The germline V gene encodes CDR1 MNHNS and CDR2 SASEGT. This CDR3 spans 13 amino acids. V lost 2 bases to trimming and J lost 7 bases, with 9 bases between them. In DNA form, the CDR3 reads TGTGCCAGCAGTGAACCACAGGGCCAGCCCCAGCATTTT. This sequence encodes CASSEPQGQPQHF.

The chain joins TRBV6-1 to TRBJ2-1; D may correspond to TRBD1 or TRBD2 (5 bases each). CDR1 is MNHNS and CDR2 is SASEGT in the germline V gene. V was shortened by 2 bases and J by 15 bases, with 11 bases between the two germline ends. The CDR3 runs to 11 residues. This chain's CDR3 is CASSELGVLFF. CDR3 coding DNA: TGTGCCAGCAGTGAACTGGGGGTTCTGTTCTTC.

This clone appeared once. The gene calls are TRBV9 and TRBJ2-7, with 11 bases lining up with TRBD1. V trimming: 4 bases; J trimming: 2 bases; junction bases outside the gene matches: 8. The CDR3 loop spans 16 amino acids. Germline CDR1 is SGDLS and CDR2 is YYNGEE. The CDR3, as DNA: TGTGCCAGCAGCTCTGGAGGGGGACAGGGGGCCTACGAGCAGTACTTC. Translating gives CASSSGGGQGAYEQYF.

The rearrangement uses TRBV28 and TRBJ1-2; 8 positions match TRBD1. V lost 6 bases, J lost 2 bases, and 5 bases stayed unmatched. Germline V CDR1 and CDR2: MDHEN, SYDVKM. The CDR3 is 14 residues long. The CDR3 bases are TGTGCCAGCAGGGGCGCAGGGGGCAACTATGGCTACACCTTC. Translating it yields CASRGAGGNYGYTF.

The gene calls are TRBV2 and TRBJ1-5, with TRBD1 as a possible D gene (5 bases). Germline CDR1 SNHLY, CDR2 FYNNEI. The CDR3 loop spans 13 amino acids. The V and J ends lost 7 bases and 7 bases respectively, with 14 bases between them. CDR3 sequence reads: CASNYEGRQPQHF. The CDR3, as DNA: TGTGCCAGCAACTATGAGGGACGGCAGCCCCAGCATTTT.

The chain is built from TRBV28 and TRBJ2-2; D may be TRBD1 (6 bases). CDR3 length: 14 amino acids. CDR1 MDHEN and CDR2 SYDVKM come from the germline V gene. Trimming removed 6 bases from V and 1 base from J, with 9 bases in between. The CDR3 DNA reads TGTGCCAGCAGGGTAGGGGGGAACACCGGGGAGCTGTTTTTT. It specifies CASRVGGNTGELFF.

The V call is TRBV7-8, the J call TRBJ2-3; TRBD1 matches at 9 bases. Germline V gene lookup returns CDR1 SGHVS and CDR2 FQNEAQ. Trimming removed 4 bases from V and 2 bases from J; junction bases left unmatched: 10. The CDR3 totals 17 residues. CDR3 DNA: TGTGCCAGCAGCTGGGGTCACAGGGGGCAGATCACAGATACGCAGTATTTT. Translating gives CASSWGHRGQITDTQYF. Filled out from reference TRBV7-8 and TRBJ2-3, the complete variable domain reads GAGVSQSPRYKVAKRGQDVALRCDPISGHVSLFWYQQALGQGPEFLTYFQNEAQLDKSGLPSDRFFAERPEGSVSTLKIQRTQQEDSAVYLCASSWGHRGQITDTQYFGPGTRLTVL.

V and J are TRBV7-2 and TRBJ1-5; 7 bases are a match to TRBD1. Per germline, CDR1 SGHTA and CDR2 FQGNSA. The CDR3 length is 19 residues. V shed 4 bases, J shed 5 bases, and the junction held 20 bases outside the gene matches. For the CDR3, the DNA is TGTGCCAGCAGCTCCATATATGACCCCGGGACAGTCAAGTATCAGCCCCAGCATTTT. Translation: CASSSIYDPGTVKYQPQHF.

The rearrangement joins TRBV28 to TRBJ1-5; D might be TRBD1 (6 bases). The ends were cut back, 6 bases at V and 3 bases at J, with 21 bases in the middle. CDR1 is MDHEN, CDR2 SYDVKM, per germline. The CDR3 runs 17 residues. DNA of the CDR3: TGTGCCAGCAGCCCTCCCGGAGGGGGACGGGCCAATCAGCCCCAGCATTTT. Translation gives CASSPPGGGRANQPQHF.